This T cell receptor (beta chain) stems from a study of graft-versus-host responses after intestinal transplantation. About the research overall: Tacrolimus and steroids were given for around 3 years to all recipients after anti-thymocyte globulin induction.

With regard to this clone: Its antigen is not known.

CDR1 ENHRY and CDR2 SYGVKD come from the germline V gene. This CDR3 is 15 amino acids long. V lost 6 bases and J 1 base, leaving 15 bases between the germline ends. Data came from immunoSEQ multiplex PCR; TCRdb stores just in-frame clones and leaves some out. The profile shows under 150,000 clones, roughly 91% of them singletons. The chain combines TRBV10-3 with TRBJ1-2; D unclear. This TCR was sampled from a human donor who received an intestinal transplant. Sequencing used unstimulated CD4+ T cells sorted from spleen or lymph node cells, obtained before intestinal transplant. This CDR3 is CAISHGLPSNYGYTF. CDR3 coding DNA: TGTGCCATCAGCCACGGACTTCCCAGTAACTATGGCTACACCTTC.